The rows below give T cell receptor beta chains drawn from one sample of a study of blood T cell repertoires in COVID-19. Measured with immunoSEQ multiplex PCR; TCRdb has only the in-frame clones, and not every one. The table includes about 100,000 clones, roughly nine tenths detected once. Source material: peripheral blood. These receptors were collected from a man aged 45-65 years with active COVID-19. Both conserved end residues are part of each CDR3. The D gene is left open where the match is weak. Only some rows state a clone size, as once, few, many or a class for expanded clones.

size,V,J,D,DNA,CDR3
NA,TRBV12-3/TRBV12-4,TRBJ2-1,TRBD1,TGTGCCAGCAGGGGGACAGGGTACAATGAGCAGTTCTTC,CASRGTGYNEQFF
once,TRBV6-5,TRBJ1-1,NA,TGTGCCAGCAGTTACTCTCGCACGGTTTTCACTGAAGCTTTCTTT,CASSYSRTVFTEAFF
NA,TRBV19,TRBJ2-3,NA,TGTGCCAGTAGGAACAACGGGGGGCCGGCAGATACGCAGTATTTT,CASRNNGGPADTQYF
NA,TRBV2,TRBJ2-2,TRBD1,TGTGCCAGCAGTCGAGGACAGGGGGTGTACACCGGGGAGCTGTTTTTT,CASSRGQGVYTGELFF
NA,TRBV4-2,TRBJ2-2,NA,TGTGCCAGCACGAGCGAGGGAGGCGCCAGGAACACCGGGGAGCTGTTTTTT,CASTSEGGARNTGELFF
NA,TRBV25-1,TRBJ1-2,NA,TGTGCCAGCAGTTCCCAGTCCCCTGGCTACACCTTC,CASSSQSPGYTF
NA,TRBV7-2,TRBJ2-1,NA,TGTGCCAGCAGCTCTCGAATGGCAGGGCACCACAATGAGCAGTTCTTC,CASSSRMAGHHNEQFF
few,TRBV30,TRBJ1-2,NA,TGTGCCTGGACCAAACGAGTCAACTATGGCTACACCTTC,CAWTKRVNYGYTF
NA,TRBV7-6,TRBJ1-2,NA,TGTGCCAGCAGCTTGGGCAGGGGCGGCTACACCTTC,CASSLGRGGYTF
NA,TRBV24-1,TRBJ1-5,NA,TGTGCCACCAGTGATTCGGAGAATCAGCCCCAGCATTTT,CATSDSENQPQHF
NA,TRBV3-1/TRBV3-2,TRBJ2-6,TRBD1,TGTGCCAGCAGCCAAGAGAGGGCAGGGGGCCCTGGGGCCAACGTCCTGACTTTC,CASSQERAGGPGANVLTF
NA,TRBV3-1/TRBV3-2,TRBJ2-1,TRBD2,TGTGCCAGCAGCCAAGGGACTAGCGGGCTTTACAATGAGCAGTTCTTC,CASSQGTSGLYNEQFF
NA,TRBV15,TRBJ2-5,NA,TGTGCCACCGGAGGACTATCTCCCCTCCAAGAGACCCAGTACTTC,CATGGLSPLQETQYF
once,TRBV5-4,TRBJ2-7,NA,TGTGCCAGCAGCTCCCCGGAGAGCTCCTACGAGCAGTACTTC,CASSSPESSYEQYF
NA,TRBV5-1,TRBJ1-6,NA,TGCGCCAGCAGCTTTCTTGGGGGCGACGATAATTCACCCCTCCACTTT,CASSFLGGDDNSPLHF
NA,TRBV18,TRBJ2-2,NA,TGTGCCAGCTCACCAACCCGGCAGGGGACGAACACCGGGGAGCTGTTTTTT,CASSPTRQGTNTGELFF
NA,TRBV11-2,TRBJ2-2,TRBD2,TGTGCCAGCACCCCCCAGGCTAGCGGAATTCGGGAGCTGTTTTTT,CASTPQASGIRELFF
NA,TRBV13,TRBJ1-6,TRBD1,TGTGCCAGCAGCGAACGAAGACAGGGGGCGTCTTCACCCCTCCACTTT,CASSERRQGASSPLHF
NA,TRBV2,TRBJ1-2,NA,TGTGCCAGCAGTGAAGAACGGAACTATGGCTACACCTTC,CASSEERNYGYTF
NA,TRBV11-3,TRBJ2-3,TRBD1,TGTGCCAGCAGCTTTACCGGGACAGGGGGCACAGATACGCAGTATTTT,CASSFTGTGGTDTQYF
NA,TRBV24-1,TRBJ2-1,TRBD1,TGTGCCACCAGTGATCCGGGACAGGGGTGGAATGAGCAGTTCTTC,CATSDPGQGWNEQFF
NA,TRBV6-6,TRBJ1-1,NA,TGTGCCAGCGTCCGGGACACACGACATGAAGCTTTCTTT,CASVRDTRHEAFF
once,TRBV7-9,TRBJ1-1,NA,TGTGCCAGCAGCTTAACAGGGATGAACACTGAAGCTTTCTTT,CASSLTGMNTEAFF
NA,TRBV7-8,TRBJ1-5,NA,TGTGCCAGCAGCTTGGGGGGACGTCGCAATCAGCCCCAGCATTTT,CASSLGGRRNQPQHF
NA,TRBV7-8,TRBJ2-1,TRBD2,TGTGCCAGCAGCTTTATAGCGGGAATCGAGCAGTTCTTC,CASSFIAGIEQFF
NA,TRBV6-6,TRBJ1-2,NA,TGTGCCAGCAGTTCCCAGGACTCCCCGGGCTACACCTTC,CASSSQDSPGYTF
NA,TRBV13,TRBJ2-2,TRBD2,TGTGCCAGCAGCCTCCCCAGCGGGGGGGCAAACGGGGAGCTGTTTTTT,CASSLPSGGANGELFF
NA,TRBV11-3,TRBJ2-5,NA,TGTGCCAGCACCCGCCAGGGGTACCAAGAGACCCAGTACTTC,CASTRQGYQETQYF
NA,TRBV19,TRBJ1-5,NA,TGTGCCAGTAGTCTGCGCAGCGACAATCAGCCCCAGCATTTT,CASSLRSDNQPQHF
NA,TRBV24-1,TRBJ2-1,TRBD2,TGTGCCACCAGTGCAGGGAAGACTAGCGGGATCCATGAGCAGTTCTTC,CATSAGKTSGIHEQFF
NA,TRBV19,TRBJ2-2,TRBD2,TGTGCCAGTAGTATGGGGGACTACCTGAACACCGGGGAGCTGTTTTTT,CASSMGDYLNTGELFF
NA,TRBV7-2,TRBJ1-3,NA,TGTGCCAGCAGTAAATACTCTGGAAACACCATATATTTT,CASSKYSGNTIYF
NA,TRBV5-1,TRBJ1-5,TRBD1,TGCGCCAGCAGCCGGACAGGGGGTCAGCCCCAGCATTTT,CASSRTGGQPQHF
NA,TRBV19,TRBJ1-4,NA,TGTGCCAGTAGTATAGGCACGGTAGAAAAACTGTTTTTT,CASSIGTVEKLFF
NA,TRBV5-1,TRBJ2-7,NA,TGCGCCAGCACCCGAGAGGGGGGGCCTTACGAGCAGTACTTC,CASTREGGPYEQYF